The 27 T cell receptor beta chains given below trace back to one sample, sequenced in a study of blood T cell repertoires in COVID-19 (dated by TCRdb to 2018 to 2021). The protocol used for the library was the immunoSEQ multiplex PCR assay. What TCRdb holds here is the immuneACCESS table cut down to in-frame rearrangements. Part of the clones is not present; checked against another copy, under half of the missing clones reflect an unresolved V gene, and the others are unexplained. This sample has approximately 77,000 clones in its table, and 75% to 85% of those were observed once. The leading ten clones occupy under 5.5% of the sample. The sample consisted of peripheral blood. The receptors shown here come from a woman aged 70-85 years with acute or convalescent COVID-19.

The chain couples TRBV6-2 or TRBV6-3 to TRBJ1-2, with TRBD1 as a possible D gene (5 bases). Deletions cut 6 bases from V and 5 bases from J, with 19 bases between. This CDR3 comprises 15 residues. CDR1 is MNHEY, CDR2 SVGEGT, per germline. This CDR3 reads CASSSPTEILYGYTF. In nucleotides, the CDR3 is TGTGCCAGCAGCAGCCCGACAGAGATTCTTTATGGCTACACCTTC.

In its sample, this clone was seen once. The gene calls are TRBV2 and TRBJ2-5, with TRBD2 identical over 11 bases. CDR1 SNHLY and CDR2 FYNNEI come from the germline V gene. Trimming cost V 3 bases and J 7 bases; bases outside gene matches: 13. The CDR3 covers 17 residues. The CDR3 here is CASSDKASGGWIATQYF. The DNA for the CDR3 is TGTGCCAGCAGTGATAAGGCTAGCGGGGGGTGGATTGCGACCCAGTACTTC.

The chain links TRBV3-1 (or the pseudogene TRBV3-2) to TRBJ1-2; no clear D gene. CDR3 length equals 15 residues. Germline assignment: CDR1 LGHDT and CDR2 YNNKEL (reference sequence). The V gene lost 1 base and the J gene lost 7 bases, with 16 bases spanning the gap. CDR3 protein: CASSQVGMDTRGYTF. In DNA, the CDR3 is TGTGCCAGCAGCCAAGTCGGGATGGATACGCGTGGCTACACCTTC.

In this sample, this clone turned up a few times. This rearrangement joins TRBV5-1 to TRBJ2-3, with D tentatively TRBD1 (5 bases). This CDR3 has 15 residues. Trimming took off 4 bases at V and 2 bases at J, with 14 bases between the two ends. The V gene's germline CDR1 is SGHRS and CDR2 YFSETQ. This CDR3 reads CASSPLQGPTDTQYF. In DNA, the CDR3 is TGCGCCAGCAGCCCCCTGCAGGGTCCCACAGATACGCAGTATTTT.

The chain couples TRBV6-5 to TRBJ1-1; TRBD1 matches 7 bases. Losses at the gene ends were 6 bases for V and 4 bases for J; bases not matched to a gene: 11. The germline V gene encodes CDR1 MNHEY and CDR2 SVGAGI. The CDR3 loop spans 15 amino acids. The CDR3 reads CASRPRRQGRTEAFF. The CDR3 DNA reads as TGTGCCAGCAGACCGCGTCGACAGGGACGCACTGAAGCTTTCTTT.

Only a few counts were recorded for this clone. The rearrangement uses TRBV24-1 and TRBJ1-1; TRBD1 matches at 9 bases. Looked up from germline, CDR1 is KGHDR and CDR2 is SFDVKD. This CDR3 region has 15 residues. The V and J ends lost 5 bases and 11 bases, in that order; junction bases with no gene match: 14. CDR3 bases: TGTGCCACCAGTGCCCCCGGACAGGGGCCCGAAGGGGCTTTCTTT. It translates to CATSAPGQGPEGAFF.

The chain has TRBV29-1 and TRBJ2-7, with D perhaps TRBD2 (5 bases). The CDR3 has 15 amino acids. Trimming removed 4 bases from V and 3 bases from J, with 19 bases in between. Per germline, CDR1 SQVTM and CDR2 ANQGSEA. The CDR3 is CSVGATTRIRYEQYF. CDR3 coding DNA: TGCAGCGTTGGGGCGACTACTCGCATTCGCTACGAGCAGTACTTC.

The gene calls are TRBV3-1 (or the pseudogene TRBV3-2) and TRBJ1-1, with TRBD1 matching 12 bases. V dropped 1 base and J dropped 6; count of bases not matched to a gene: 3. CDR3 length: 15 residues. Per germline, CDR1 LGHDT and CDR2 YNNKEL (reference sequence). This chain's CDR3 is CASSQGDRGPAEAFF. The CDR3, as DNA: TGTGCCAGCAGCCAAGGGGACAGGGGGCCCGCTGAAGCTTTCTTT.

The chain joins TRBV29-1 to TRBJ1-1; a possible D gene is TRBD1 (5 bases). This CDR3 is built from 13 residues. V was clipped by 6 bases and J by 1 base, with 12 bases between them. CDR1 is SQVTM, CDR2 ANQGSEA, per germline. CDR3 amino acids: CSVETVTNTEAFF. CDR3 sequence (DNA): TGCAGCGTGGAGACAGTTACGAACACTGAAGCTTTCTTT.

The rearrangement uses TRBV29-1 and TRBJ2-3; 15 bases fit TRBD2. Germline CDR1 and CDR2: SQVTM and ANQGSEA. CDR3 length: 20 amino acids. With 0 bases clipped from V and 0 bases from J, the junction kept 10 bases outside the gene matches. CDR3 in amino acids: CSVEDRGLAGGFFSTDTQYF. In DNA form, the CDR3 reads TGCAGCGTTGAAGATAGGGGACTAGCGGGGGGCTTTTTTAGCACAGATACGCAGTATTTT.

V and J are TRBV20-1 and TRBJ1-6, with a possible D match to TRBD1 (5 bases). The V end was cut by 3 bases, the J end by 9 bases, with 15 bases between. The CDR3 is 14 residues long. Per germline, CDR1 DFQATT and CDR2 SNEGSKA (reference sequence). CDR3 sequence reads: CSASPDSRGSPLHF. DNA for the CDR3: TGCAGTGCTAGTCCCGACAGCCGCGGTTCACCCCTCCACTTT.

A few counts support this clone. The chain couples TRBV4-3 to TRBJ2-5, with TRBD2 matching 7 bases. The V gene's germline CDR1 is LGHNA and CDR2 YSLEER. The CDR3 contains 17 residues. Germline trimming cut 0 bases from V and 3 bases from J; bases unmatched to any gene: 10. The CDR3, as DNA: TGCGCCAGCAGCCAAGATCGCTTATCGGGGGGAGAAGAGACCCAGTACTTC. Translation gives CASSQDRLSGGEETQYF.

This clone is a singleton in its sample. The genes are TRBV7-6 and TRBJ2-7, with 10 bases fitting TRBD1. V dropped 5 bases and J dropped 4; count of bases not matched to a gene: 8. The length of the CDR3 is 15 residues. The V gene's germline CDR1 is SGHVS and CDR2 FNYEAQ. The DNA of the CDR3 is TGTGCCAGCAGCCCCTCGACAGGGGGCTGGTACGAGCAGTACTTC. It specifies CASSPSTGGWYEQYF.

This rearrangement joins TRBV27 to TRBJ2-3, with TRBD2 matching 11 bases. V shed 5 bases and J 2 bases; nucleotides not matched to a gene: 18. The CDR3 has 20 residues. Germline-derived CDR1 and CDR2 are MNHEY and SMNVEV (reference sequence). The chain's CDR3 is CASSLLTSGGNGRPTDTQYF. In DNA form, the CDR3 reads TGTGCCAGCAGTCTCCTTACTAGCGGGGGTAACGGGAGGCCCACAGATACGCAGTATTTT.

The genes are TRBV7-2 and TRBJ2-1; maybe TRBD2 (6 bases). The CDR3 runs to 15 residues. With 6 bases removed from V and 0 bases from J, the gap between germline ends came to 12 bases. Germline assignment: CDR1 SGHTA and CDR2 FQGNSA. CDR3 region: CASSPPGSSYNEQFF. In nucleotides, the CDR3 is TGTGCCAGCAGTCCTCCCGGGAGCTCCTACAATGAGCAGTTCTTC. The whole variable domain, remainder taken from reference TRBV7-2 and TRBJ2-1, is GAGVSQSPSNKVTEKGKDVELRCDPISGHTALYWYRQSLGQGLEFLIYFQGNSAPDKSGLPSDRFSAERTGGSVSTLTIQRTQQEDSAVYLCASSPPGSSYNEQFFGPGTRLTVL.

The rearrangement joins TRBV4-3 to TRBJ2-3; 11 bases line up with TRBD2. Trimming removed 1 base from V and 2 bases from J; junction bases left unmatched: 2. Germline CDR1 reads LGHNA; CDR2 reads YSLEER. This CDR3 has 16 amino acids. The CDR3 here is CASSQAGLADTDTQYF. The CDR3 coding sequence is TGCGCCAGCAGCCAAGCGGGACTAGCGGACACAGATACGCAGTATTTT.

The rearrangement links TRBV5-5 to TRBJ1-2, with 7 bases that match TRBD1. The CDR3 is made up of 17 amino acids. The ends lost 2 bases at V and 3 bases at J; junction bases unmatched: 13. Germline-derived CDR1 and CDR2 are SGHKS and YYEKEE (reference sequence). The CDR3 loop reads CASSFAPDRNIDYGYTF. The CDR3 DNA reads TGTGCCAGCAGCTTCGCCCCGGACAGGAACATAGACTATGGCTACACCTTC.

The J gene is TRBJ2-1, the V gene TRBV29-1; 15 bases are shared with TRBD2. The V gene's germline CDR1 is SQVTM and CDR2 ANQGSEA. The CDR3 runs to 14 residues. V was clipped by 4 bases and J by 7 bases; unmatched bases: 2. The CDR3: CSVGGLAGGNEQFF. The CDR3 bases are TGCAGCGTTGGAGGACTAGCGGGGGGGAATGAGCAGTTCTTC.

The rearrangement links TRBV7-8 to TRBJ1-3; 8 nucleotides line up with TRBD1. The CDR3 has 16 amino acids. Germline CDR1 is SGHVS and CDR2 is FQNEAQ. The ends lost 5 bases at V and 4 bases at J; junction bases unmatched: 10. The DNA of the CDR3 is TGTGCCAGCAGCCGGCTGACAGGGGTTAGGGGAAACACCATATATTTT. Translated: CASSRLTGVRGNTIYF.

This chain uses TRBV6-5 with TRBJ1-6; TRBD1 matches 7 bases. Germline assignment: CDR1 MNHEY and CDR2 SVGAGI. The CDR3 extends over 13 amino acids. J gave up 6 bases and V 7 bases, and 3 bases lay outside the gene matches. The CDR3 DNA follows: TGTGCCAGCATGGGACAGCTTAATTCACCCCTCCACTTT. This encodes CASMGQLNSPLHF.

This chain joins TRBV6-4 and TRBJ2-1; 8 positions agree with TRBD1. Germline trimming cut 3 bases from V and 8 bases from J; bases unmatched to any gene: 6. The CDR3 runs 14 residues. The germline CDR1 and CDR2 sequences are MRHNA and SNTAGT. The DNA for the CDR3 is TGTGCCAGCAGTGAAAGGACAGGGAGCTATGAGCAGTTCTTC. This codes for CASSERTGSYEQFF.

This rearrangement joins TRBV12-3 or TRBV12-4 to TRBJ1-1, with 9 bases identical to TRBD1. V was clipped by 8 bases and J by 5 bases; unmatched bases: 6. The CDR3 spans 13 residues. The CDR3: CASLDRGRTEAFF. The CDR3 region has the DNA TGTGCCAGCTTGGACAGGGGACGAACTGAAGCTTTCTTT.

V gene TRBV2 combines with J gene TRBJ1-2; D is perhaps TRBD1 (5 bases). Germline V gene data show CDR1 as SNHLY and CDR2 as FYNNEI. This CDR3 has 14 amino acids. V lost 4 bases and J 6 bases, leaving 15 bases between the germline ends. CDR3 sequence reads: CASSVQGSGDGYTF. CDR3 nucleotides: TGTGCCAGCAGTGTTCAGGGATCAGGCGATGGCTACACCTTC. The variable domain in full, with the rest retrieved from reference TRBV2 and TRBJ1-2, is EPEVTQTPSHQVTQMGQEVILRCVPISNHLYFYWYRQILGQKVEFLVSFYNNEISEKSEIFDDQFSVERPDGSNFTLKIRSTKLEDSAMYFCASSVQGSGDGYTFGSGTRLTVV.

Written as DNA, the CDR3 is TGCGCCAGCAGCACCCGCAGGGACTACGAGCAGTACTTC. Translation: CASSTRRDYEQYF. This chain uses TRBV5-1 with TRBJ2-7; D may be TRBD1 (5 bases). Trimming removed 4 bases from V and 3 bases from J, with 11 bases in between. The CDR3 contains 13 residues. CDR1 and CDR2 from the germline V gene are SGHRS and YFSETQ.

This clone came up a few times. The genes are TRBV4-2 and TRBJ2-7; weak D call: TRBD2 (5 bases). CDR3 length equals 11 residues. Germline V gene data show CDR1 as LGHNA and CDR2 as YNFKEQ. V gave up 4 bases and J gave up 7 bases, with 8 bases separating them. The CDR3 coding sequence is TGTGCCAGCAGCCGCGGCGGGGAGCAGTACTTC. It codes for CASSRGGEQYF.

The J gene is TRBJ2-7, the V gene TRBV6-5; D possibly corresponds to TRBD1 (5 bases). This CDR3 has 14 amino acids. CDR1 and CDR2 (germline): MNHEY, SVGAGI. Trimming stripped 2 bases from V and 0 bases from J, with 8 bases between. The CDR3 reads CASSYTDISYEQYF. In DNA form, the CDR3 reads TGTGCCAGCAGTTACACGGACATCTCCTACGAGCAGTACTTC.

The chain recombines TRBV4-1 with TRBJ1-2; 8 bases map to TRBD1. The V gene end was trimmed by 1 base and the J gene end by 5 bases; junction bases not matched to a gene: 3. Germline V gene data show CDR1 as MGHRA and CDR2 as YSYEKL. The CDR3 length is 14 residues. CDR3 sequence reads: CASSQGTGRYGYTF. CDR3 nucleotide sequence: TGCGCCAGCAGCCAAGGGACAGGGAGGTATGGCTACACCTTC.